The source of this TCR beta chain is a study of identical twins. Template switching added a universal primer site; cDNA carried unique molecular identifiers. Each CDR3 protein gets one entry after TCRdb re-called the 5' RACE reads with MiXCR. The sample consists of a few hundred thousand distinct CDR3 sequences, 24% of them appearing once. These data also featured in a second study, about T cells expressing NK-cell markers. Per that paper: Sorted T-cell subsets CD3+CD56+NKG2C+, CD3+CD56+NKG2C- and CD3+CD56-NKG2C+ were TCR beta-sequenced. Topping the CD3+CD56-NKG2C+ fraction as well were these clonotypes, in a handful of donors.

The sample was CD4+ T cells sorted from blood. The TCR was taken from a woman aged 18-29 years in good health.

The CDR3 sequence is CSARATSGGARETQYF. CDR3 nucleotide sequence: TGCAGTGCTAGAGCGACTAGCGGGGGGGCCAGGGAGACCCAGTACTTC. The genes are TRBV20-1 and TRBJ2-5; TRBD2 agrees at 14 bases. V was clipped by 1 base and J by 5 bases; unmatched bases: 6. The germline V gene encodes CDR1 DFQATT and CDR2 SNEGSKA (reference sequence). The CDR3 consists of 16 residues.